This T cell receptor (beta chain) was profiled in a study of T cells in Graves' hyperthyroidism and ophthalmopathy. The CDR3 regions of TCR beta were amplified from RNA transcripts. The HTBI primer set was used in a first-round RT-PCR of the TCR CDR3. TCRdb reprocessed the multiplex PCR reads via MiXCR and lists one record per CDR3 protein. This repertoire shows over 450,000 distinct CDR3 sequences, about 15% found once; its top ten account for roughly a sixth. CDR1 and CDR2 (germline): SGHRS, YFSETQ. Trimming cost V 1 base and J 2 bases, with 9 bases left between them. The CDR3 sequence is 15 residues long.

The receptor's source is a woman aged 18-35 years with Graves' ophthalmopathy. V and J are TRBV5-1 and TRBJ2-2, with unresolved D. What was sequenced was blood. The CDR3 reads CASSLSQDNTGELFF. The CDR3 DNA follows: TGCGCCAGCAGCTTGTCCCAGGATAACACCGGGGAGCTGTTTTTT.